The present TCR beta chain was sequenced within a study of CD8 T cells in Susac syndrome. Study findings and constraints: The study conceded that its TCR sequencing and HLA analysis involved relatively few individuals.

Relapsing-remitting disease, either stable or active, was present in the multiple sclerosis controls, who were treatment-naive patients. The CDR3 extends over 18 amino acids. Germline V gene data show CDR1 as MDHEN and CDR2 as SYDVKM. Trimming left V 2 bases short and J 3 bases short, with 19 bases between. Random hexamers primed reverse transcription of about 0.45 to 1 ug RNA. The CDR3 of TCR beta was amplified by immunoSEQ multiplex PCR across 54 Vbeta and 13 Jbeta. MiXCR, run by TCRdb on the immunoSEQ multiplex PCR reads, gives a single entry per CDR3 protein. Here the sample spans hundreds of thousands of distinct CDR3 sequences, 70% to 90% being singletons. To note about this clonotype: Its antigen is as yet unknown.

The chain employs TRBV28 and TRBJ2-2, with D possibly being TRBD1 (7 bases). This clonotype was obtained from a human donor with multiple sclerosis. Sequencing used CD8+ T cells from PBMCs. CDR3 region: CASSLVFQGEEDTGELFF. The CDR3 DNA is TGTGCCAGCAGTTTAGTCTTTCAGGGGGAGGAGGACACCGGGGAGCTGTTTTTT.